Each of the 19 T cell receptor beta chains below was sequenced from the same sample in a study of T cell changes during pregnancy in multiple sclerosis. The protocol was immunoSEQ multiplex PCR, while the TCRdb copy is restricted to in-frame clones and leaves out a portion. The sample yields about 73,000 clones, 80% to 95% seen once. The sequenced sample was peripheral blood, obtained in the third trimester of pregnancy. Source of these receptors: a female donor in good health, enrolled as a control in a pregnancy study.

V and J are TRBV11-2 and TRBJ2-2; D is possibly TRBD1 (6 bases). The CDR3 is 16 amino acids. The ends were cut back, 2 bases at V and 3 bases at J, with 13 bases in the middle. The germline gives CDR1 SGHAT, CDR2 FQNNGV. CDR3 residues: CASSLRPGADTGELFF. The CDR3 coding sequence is TGTGCCAGCAGCTTAAGGCCAGGGGCGGACACCGGGGAGCTGTTTTTT.

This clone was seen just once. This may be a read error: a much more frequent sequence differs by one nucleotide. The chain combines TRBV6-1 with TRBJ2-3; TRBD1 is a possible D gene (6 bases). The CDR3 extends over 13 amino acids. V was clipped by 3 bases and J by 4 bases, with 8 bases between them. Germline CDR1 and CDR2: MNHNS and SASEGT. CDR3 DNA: TGTGCCAGCAGTGAGGGGGCCCCAGATACGCAGTATTTT. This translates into CASSEGAPDTQYF.

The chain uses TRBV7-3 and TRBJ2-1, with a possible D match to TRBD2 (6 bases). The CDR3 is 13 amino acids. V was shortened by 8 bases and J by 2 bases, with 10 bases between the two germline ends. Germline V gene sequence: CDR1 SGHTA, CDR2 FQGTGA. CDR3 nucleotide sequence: TGTGCCAGCGGTCTAGCGACCTACAATGAGCAGTTCTTC. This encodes CASGLATYNEQFF.

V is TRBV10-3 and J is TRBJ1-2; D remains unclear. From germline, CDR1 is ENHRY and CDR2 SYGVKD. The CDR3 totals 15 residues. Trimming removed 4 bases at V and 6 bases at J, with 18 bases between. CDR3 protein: CAISGVYGGLNGYTF. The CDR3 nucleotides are TGTGCCATCAGTGGGGTCTATGGAGGGTTGAATGGCTACACCTTC.

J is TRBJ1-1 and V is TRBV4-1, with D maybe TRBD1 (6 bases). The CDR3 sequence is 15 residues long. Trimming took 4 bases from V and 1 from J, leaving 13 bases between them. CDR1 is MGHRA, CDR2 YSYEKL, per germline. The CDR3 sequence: CASSRLRGANTEAFF. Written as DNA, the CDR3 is TGCGCCAGCAGCCGGCTCAGGGGTGCGAACACTGAAGCTTTCTTT.

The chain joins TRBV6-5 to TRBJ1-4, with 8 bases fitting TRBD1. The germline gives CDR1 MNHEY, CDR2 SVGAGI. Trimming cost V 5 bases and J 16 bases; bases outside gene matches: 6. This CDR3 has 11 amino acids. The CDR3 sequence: CASSDGQGQFF. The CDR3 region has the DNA TGTGCCAGCAGTGATGGACAGGGACAGTTTTTT.

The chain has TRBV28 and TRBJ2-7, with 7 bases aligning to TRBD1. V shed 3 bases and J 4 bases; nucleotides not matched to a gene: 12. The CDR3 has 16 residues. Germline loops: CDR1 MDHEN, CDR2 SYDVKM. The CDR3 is CASSFTGTALDYEQYF. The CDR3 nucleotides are TGTGCCAGCAGTTTCACCGGGACAGCACTCGATTACGAGCAGTACTTC.

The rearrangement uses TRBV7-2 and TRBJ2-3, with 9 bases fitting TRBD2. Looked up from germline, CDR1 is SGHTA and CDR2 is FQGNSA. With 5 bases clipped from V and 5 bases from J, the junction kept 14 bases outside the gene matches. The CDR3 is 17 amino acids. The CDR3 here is CASSPLVRTSARDTQYF. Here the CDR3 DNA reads TGTGCCAGCAGCCCCCTAGTTCGGACTAGCGCCAGAGATACGCAGTATTTT.

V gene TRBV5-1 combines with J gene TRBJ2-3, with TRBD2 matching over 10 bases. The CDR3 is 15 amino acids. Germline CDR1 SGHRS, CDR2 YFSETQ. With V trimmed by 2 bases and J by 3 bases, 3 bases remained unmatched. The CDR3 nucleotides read TGCGCCAGCAGCTTCAGCGGGGGGGTAACAGATACGCAGTATTTT. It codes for CASSFSGGVTDTQYF.

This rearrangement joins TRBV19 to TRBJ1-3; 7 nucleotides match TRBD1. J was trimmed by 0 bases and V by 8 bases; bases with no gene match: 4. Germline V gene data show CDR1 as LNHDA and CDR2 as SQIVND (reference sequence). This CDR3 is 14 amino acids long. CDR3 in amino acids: CASSRTGSGNTIYF. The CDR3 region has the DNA TGTGCCAGTTCTCGGACAGGCTCTGGAAACACCATATATTTT.

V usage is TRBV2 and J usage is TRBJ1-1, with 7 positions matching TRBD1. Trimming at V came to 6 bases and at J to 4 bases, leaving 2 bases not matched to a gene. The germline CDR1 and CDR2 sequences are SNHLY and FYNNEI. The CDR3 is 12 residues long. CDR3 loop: CASRQGSTEAFF. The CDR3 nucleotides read TGTGCCAGCAGACAGGGGTCCACTGAAGCTTTCTTT. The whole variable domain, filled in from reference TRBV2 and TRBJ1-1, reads EPEVTQTPSHQVTQMGQEVILRCVPISNHLYFYWYRQILGQKVEFLVSFYNNEISEKSEIFDDQFSVERPDGSNFTLKIRSTKLEDSAMYFCASRQGSTEAFFGQGTRLTVV.

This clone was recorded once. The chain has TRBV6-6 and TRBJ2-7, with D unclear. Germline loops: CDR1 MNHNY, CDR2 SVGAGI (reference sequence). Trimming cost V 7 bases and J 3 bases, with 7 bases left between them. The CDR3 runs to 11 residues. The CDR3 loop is CASTANYEQYF. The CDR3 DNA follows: TGTGCCAGCACCGCGAACTACGAGCAGTACTTC.

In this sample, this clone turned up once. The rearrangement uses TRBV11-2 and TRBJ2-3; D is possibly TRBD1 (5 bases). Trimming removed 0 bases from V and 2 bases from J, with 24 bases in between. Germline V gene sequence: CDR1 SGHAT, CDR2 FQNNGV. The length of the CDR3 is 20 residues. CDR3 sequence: CASSLDRGSPSRALTDTQYF. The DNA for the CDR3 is TGTGCCAGCAGCTTAGATCGAGGTTCCCCGTCCAGGGCACTCACAGATACGCAGTATTTT.

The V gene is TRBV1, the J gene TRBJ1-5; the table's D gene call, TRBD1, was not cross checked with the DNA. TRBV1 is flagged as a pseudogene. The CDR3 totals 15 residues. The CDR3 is CTSSQDRPGDQPQHF. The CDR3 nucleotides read TGCACCAGCAGCCAAGATAGGCCAGGGGATCAGCCCCAGCATTTT.

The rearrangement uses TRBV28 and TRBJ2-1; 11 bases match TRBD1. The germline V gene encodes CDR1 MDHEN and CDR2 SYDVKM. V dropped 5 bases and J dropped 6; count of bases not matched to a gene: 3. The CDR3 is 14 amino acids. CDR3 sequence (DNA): TGTGCCAGCAGTCGGACAGGGGGCTTCAATGAGCAGTTCTTC. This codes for CASSRTGGFNEQFF.

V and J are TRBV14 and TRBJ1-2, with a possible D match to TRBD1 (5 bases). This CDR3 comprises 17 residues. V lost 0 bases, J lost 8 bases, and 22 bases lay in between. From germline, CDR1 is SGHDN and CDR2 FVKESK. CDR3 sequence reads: CASSQEVGGNVRGGYTF. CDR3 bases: TGTGCCAGCAGCCAAGAGGTCGGGGGGAATGTACGAGGGGGCTACACCTTC. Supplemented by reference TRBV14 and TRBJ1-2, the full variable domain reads EAGVTQFPSHSVIEKGQTVTLRCDPISGHDNLYWYRRVMGKEIKFLLHFVKESKQDESGMPNNRFLAERTGGTYSTLKVQPAELEDSGVYFCASSQEVGGNVRGGYTFGSGTRLTVV.

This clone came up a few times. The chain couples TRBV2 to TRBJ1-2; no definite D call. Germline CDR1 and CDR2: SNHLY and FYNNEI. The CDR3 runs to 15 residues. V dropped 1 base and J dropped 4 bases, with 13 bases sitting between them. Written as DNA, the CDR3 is TGTGCCAGCAGTGAAGGTGGAGGTTGGACCTATGGCTACACCTTC. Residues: CASSEGGGWTYGYTF.

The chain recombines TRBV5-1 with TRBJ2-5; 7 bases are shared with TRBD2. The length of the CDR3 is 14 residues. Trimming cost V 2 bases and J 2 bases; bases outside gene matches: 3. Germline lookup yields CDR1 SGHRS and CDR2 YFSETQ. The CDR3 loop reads CASSLVGRQETQYF. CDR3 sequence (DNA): TGCGCCAGCAGCTTAGTCGGGAGGCAAGAGACCCAGTACTTC.

In DNA form, the CDR3 reads TGTGCCAGCAGCCCAGTCCGAAGCGGCACAGATACGCAGTATTTT. Protein sequence: CASSPVRSGTDTQYF. The rearrangement joins TRBV7-9 to TRBJ2-3; D not resolved. The V end lost 5 bases, the J end lost 1 base, and 13 bases lay between the germline ends. The CDR3 is 15 residues long. Germline V gene data show CDR1 as SEHNR and CDR2 as FQNEAQ (reference sequence).